This passage covers 27 T cell receptor beta chains from one sample sequenced in a study of blood T cell repertoires in COVID-19. Only in-frame clones appear in the TCRdb table, and some are missing; sequencing was by immunoSEQ multiplex PCR. Among approximately 170,000 clones, around four fifths were seen once, and the ten largest hold 10% to 15%. What was sequenced was peripheral blood. Every receptor here comes from a man aged 70 or older who had recovered from COVID-19.

This chain joins TRBV11-2 and TRBJ2-4, with TRBD1 identical over 8 bases. The length of the CDR3 is 14 residues. After removal of 0 bases from V and 8 bases from J, the junction contained 3 bases not matched to a gene. Looked up from germline, CDR1 is SGHAT and CDR2 is FQNNGV. CDR3: CASSLEQGAYIQYF. DNA of the CDR3: TGTGCCAGCAGCTTAGAGCAGGGGGCGTACATTCAGTACTTC.

V and J are TRBV6-5 and TRBJ1-2, with a weak D call TRBD1 (6 bases). Per germline, CDR1 MNHEY and CDR2 SVGAGI. With 6 bases removed from V and 5 bases from J, the gap between germline ends came to 19 bases. This CDR3 contains 15 residues. The CDR3 loop reads CASSYALGAEYGYTF. Here the CDR3 DNA reads TGTGCCAGCAGCTACGCCCTGGGGGCAGAGTATGGCTACACCTTC.

This clone was detected only a few times. The chain has TRBV7-2 and TRBJ2-3; D is undetermined. CDR1 and CDR2 (germline): SGHTA, FQGNSA. The germline V and J ends were trimmed by 5 bases and 5 bases, with 8 bases remaining between them. This CDR3 spans 12 amino acids. The CDR3 nucleotides are TGTGCCAGCAGCGTCTCGGGAGATACGCAGTATTTT. Protein: CASSVSGDTQYF.

J is TRBJ2-3 and V is TRBV10-2; 7 nucleotides match TRBD2. CDR1 and CDR2 from the germline V gene are WSHSY and SAAADI. This CDR3 region has 16 residues. Trimming took 6 bases from V and 2 from J; bases not matched to a gene: 11. CDR3 sequence reads: CASSQTLAVITDTQYF. For the CDR3, the DNA is TGCGCCAGCAGCCAGACCCTAGCGGTAATCACAGATACGCAGTATTTT.

The V call is TRBV3-1 (or the pseudogene TRBV3-2), the J call TRBJ2-1; TRBD2 matches at 9 bases. Germline V gene lookup returns CDR1 LGHDT and CDR2 YNNKEL (reference sequence). This CDR3 comprises 15 residues. Unmatched junction bases numbered 5, after V lost 4 bases and J lost 4 bases. CDR3 DNA: TGTGCCAGCAGCCTAGCGGGAGAGAGATACAATGAGCAGTTCTTC. Its protein product is CASSLAGERYNEQFF.

The genes are TRBV5-1 and TRBJ2-7; 7 positions match TRBD1. The germline V gene has CDR1 SGHRS and CDR2 YFSETQ. The trim removed 0 bases at V and 6 bases at J, leaving 6 bases unmatched. The CDR3 totals 14 residues. Written as DNA, the CDR3 is TGCGCCAGCAGCTTGGATACAGGGGCCTCCGAGCAGTACTTC. It is translated as CASSLDTGASEQYF.

The chain is built from TRBV11-2 and TRBJ1-1, with TRBD1 as a possible D gene (6 bases). The germline gives CDR1 SGHAT, CDR2 FQNNGV. V lost 3 bases and J lost 1, with 12 bases in between. This CDR3 contains 15 residues. The CDR3 sequence is CASSLAGEWNTEAFF. The DNA for the CDR3 is TGTGCCAGCAGCTTGGCAGGGGAGTGGAACACTGAAGCTTTCTTT.

The genes are TRBV10-1 and TRBJ2-5, with D possibly matching TRBD2 (5 bases). The germline V and J ends were trimmed by 0 bases and 4 bases, with 15 bases remaining between them. Germline V gene data show CDR1 as WNHNN and CDR2 as SYGVQD (reference sequence). This CDR3 has 16 amino acids. CDR3 coding DNA: TGCGCCAGCAGTGAGTCGAGGGTTCCCCGGGGAGAGACCCAGTACTTC. It is translated as CASSESRVPRGETQYF.

The gene calls are TRBV19 and TRBJ2-5; 9 bases align to TRBD1. Germline lookup yields CDR1 LNHDA and CDR2 SQIVND (reference sequence). J lost 2 bases, V lost 6 bases, and 10 bases had no gene match. The CDR3 extends over 16 amino acids. Written as DNA, the CDR3 is TGTGCCAGTAGGCCGGGACAGGGCCGTTTTCAAGAGACCCAGTACTTC. Translation: CASRPGQGRFQETQYF.

This clone has more than one count but fewer than ten. The chain employs TRBV20-1 and TRBJ2-1; 7 positions agree with TRBD1. The germline V gene encodes CDR1 DFQATT and CDR2 SNEGSKA (reference sequence). With 3 bases clipped from V and 9 bases from J, the junction kept 8 bases outside the gene matches. The CDR3 is 13 amino acids. The CDR3, as DNA: TGCAGTGCTAGTGAAATGGGACAGCGTGAGCAGTTCTTC. Translating it yields CSASEMGQREQFF.

The gene calls are TRBV28 and TRBJ2-4; D possibly corresponds to TRBD2 (5 bases). CDR3 length equals 15 residues. CDR1 and CDR2 (germline): MDHEN, SYDVKM. Between the trimmed V and J ends, which lost 6 bases and 8 bases, there was a span of 20 bases. The CDR3 sequence is CASSDVKRGLDIQYF. Written as DNA, the CDR3 is TGTGCCAGCAGCGACGTAAAGCGCGGGCTGGACATTCAGTACTTC.

The CDR3 DNA follows: TGTGCCAGCAGGAGGACCGGACTAGCGAACCCCGAGCAGTACTTC. Its translation is CASRRTGLANPEQYF. The chain joins TRBV28 to TRBJ2-7; 9 bases map to TRBD2. The CDR3 runs to 15 residues. Germline CDR1 is MDHEN and CDR2 is SYDVKM. The V segment lost 6 bases and the J segment 6 bases; nucleotides outside the gene matches: 12.

This chain links TRBV6-1 with TRBJ2-3; 10 positions match TRBD1. CDR1 MNHNS and CDR2 SASEGT come from the germline V gene. The ends lost 4 bases at V and 7 bases at J; junction bases unmatched: 11. The CDR3 loop spans 16 amino acids. Here the CDR3 DNA reads TGTGCCAGCAGTGTATATACGGGACAGGGGAAAAATACGCAGTATTTT. Protein sequence: CASSVYTGQGKNTQYF.

This chain uses TRBV7-9 with TRBJ2-3; 7 bases are shared with TRBD1. This CDR3 comprises 17 residues. The V gene end was trimmed by 5 bases and the J gene end by 0 bases; junction bases not matched to a gene: 11. The germline V gene encodes CDR1 SEHNR and CDR2 FQNEAQ (reference sequence). CDR3: CASSPYLGQDSTDTQYF. The CDR3 nucleotides are TGTGCCAGCAGCCCCTACCTCGGACAGGACAGCACAGATACGCAGTATTTT.

The V and J genes are TRBV5-4 and TRBJ1-1; D call uncertain. V lost 0 bases, J lost 11 bases, and 14 bases lay in between. Germline loops: CDR1 SGHNT, CDR2 YYREEE (reference sequence). There are 13 residues in the CDR3. The chain's CDR3 is CASSLAGSRAAFF. CDR3 nucleotides: TGTGCCAGCAGCTTGGCGGGGTCCCGGGCGGCTTTCTTT.

The chain couples TRBV19 to TRBJ1-1; no clear D gene. The CDR3 is 16 residues long. Germline V gene data show CDR1 as LNHDA and CDR2 as SQIVND (reference sequence). Trimming pared 5 bases from V and 3 bases from J, leaving 19 bases between. CDR3 sequence (DNA): TGTGCCAGTAGTGTCCAGGTGGGTGGGTGGGACACTGAAGCTTTCTTT. It translates to CASSVQVGGWDTEAFF.

The V gene is TRBV7-8, the J gene TRBJ1-3; possible D gene TRBD1, 5 bases. Germline V gene sequence: CDR1 SGHVS, CDR2 FQNEAQ. V was shortened by 4 bases and J by 7 bases, with 11 bases between the two germline ends. The CDR3 is 13 amino acids. The CDR3 loop reads CASSSGGLNTIYF. CDR3 in DNA: TGTGCCAGCAGCTCGGGGGGACTGAACACCATATATTTT.

The rearrangement joins TRBV3-1 (or the pseudogene TRBV3-2) to TRBJ1-1, with TRBD1 as a possible D gene (6 bases). This CDR3 is 13 amino acids long. V lost 5 bases and J lost 10, with 17 bases in between. Germline CDR1 and CDR2: LGHDT and YNNKEL (reference sequence). The CDR3 region has the DNA TGTGCCAGCAGCTATCGGGACATCGATCGAGCTTTCTTT. Translated, it gives CASSYRDIDRAFF.

This chain joins TRBV19 and TRBJ2-2; 7 positions agree with TRBD2. Trimming removed 4 bases from V and 1 base from J; junction bases left unmatched: 6. The CDR3 sequence is 16 residues long. CDR1 and CDR2 from the germline V gene are LNHDA and SQIVND (reference sequence). The CDR3 loop reads CASSTIAGVNTGELFF. CDR3 nucleotide sequence: TGTGCCAGTAGTACTATAGCGGGTGTGAACACCGGGGAGCTGTTTTTT.

The chain uses TRBV4-3 and TRBJ1-4, with a weak D call TRBD1 (6 bases). Germline V CDR1 and CDR2: LGHNA, YSLEER. The CDR3 sequence is 14 residues long. V was clipped by 1 base and J by 8 bases, with 11 bases between them. The CDR3 DNA follows: TGCGCCAGCAGCCAAGCAGACAGGAGCGAAAAACTGTTTTTT. This sequence encodes CASSQADRSEKLFF.

The DNA for the CDR3 is TGTGCCAGCAGTTACCGGGACAGGGGATATACGCAGTATTTT. Translation: CASSYRDRGYTQYF. This chain links TRBV6-5 with TRBJ2-3, with TRBD1 matching over 10 bases. CDR1 is MNHEY, CDR2 SVGAGI, per germline. V gave up 2 bases and J gave up 7 bases; unmatched junction bases: 3. This CDR3 has 14 residues.

The chain couples TRBV19 to TRBJ2-2; 7 nucleotides line up with TRBD1. Per the germline V gene, CDR1 is LNHDA and CDR2 is SQIVND (reference sequence). V was clipped by 0 bases and J by 2 bases; unmatched bases: 9. The CDR3 totals 18 residues. The DNA for the CDR3 is TGTGCCAGTAGTATAGATCTATGGGGACAGCCAAACACCGGGGAGCTGTTTTTT. Translating it yields CASSIDLWGQPNTGELFF.

The gene calls are TRBV6-5 and TRBJ2-4; 7 bases map to TRBD1. Germline assignment: CDR1 MNHEY and CDR2 SVGAGI. This CDR3 is 14 amino acids long. V shed 6 bases and J 6 bases; nucleotides not matched to a gene: 8. Written as DNA, the CDR3 is TGTGCCAGCAGACCCCGGACAGGTGGAAACATTCAGTACTTC. The encoded protein is CASRPRTGGNIQYF.

The V gene is TRBV2, the J gene TRBJ2-3; D gene unclear. The CDR3 totals 14 residues. V was trimmed by 4 bases and J by 0 bases, leaving 8 bases between them. CDR1 SNHLY and CDR2 FYNNEI come from the germline V gene. CDR3 DNA: TGTGCCAGCAGTGGGCAGTGGAGCACAGATACGCAGTATTTT. Translating it yields CASSGQWSTDTQYF.

This chain uses TRBV19 with TRBJ1-2, with unresolved D. This CDR3 is 13 amino acids long. Germline loops: CDR1 LNHDA, CDR2 SQIVND (reference sequence). The V and J ends lost 7 bases and 4 bases respectively, with 13 bases between them. The CDR3 DNA reads as TGTGCCAGTACCTTAGCCGGGAGCTATGGCTACACCTTC. Translation: CASTLAGSYGYTF.

The chain carries TRBV29-1 and TRBJ2-6; TRBD2 is a possible D gene (5 bases). The V end lost 2 bases, the J end lost 1 base, and 6 bases lay between the germline ends. Germline V CDR1 and CDR2: SQVTM, ANQGSEA. The CDR3 has 14 residues. The CDR3 DNA is TGCAGCGTTGAACCGGGGTCTGGGGCCAACGTCCTGACTTTC. Its translation: CSVEPGSGANVLTF.

Turning to this clone: The conserved phenylalanine or tryptophan normally closing the CDR3 is absent here, so this likely arose from a read error. It is unclear where the CDR3 begins or ends on the DNA, so no DNA is shown, and the CDR3 is as TCRdb lists it. The chain uses TRBV20-1 and TRBJ2-7; the table gives TRBD1 as D, unverified against the DNA. The CDR3 has 8 residues if both end residues are counted. CDR1 and CDR2 from the germline V gene are DFQATT and SNEGSKA (reference sequence). CDR3 sequence: CSARARAP.